Given below is one T cell receptor beta chain in context. The antigen is unknown. These data are taken from a study of T cells in tuberculosis. Study-wide background: CD1B tetramers identified T cells specific for mycobacterial lipid GMM. This South African cohort compared adolescents with or without latent tuberculosis against adults with active tuberculosis. Findings and limits, study-wide: GEM motif frequencies gave around 67% accuracy; the GMM repertoire gave roughly 90%. Active tuberculosis alpha repertoires lay closer to GMM-specific TCRs than controls'.

Deletions cut 4 bases from V and 1 base from J, with 20 bases between. CDR1 and CDR2 (germline): SGHTS, YDEGEE. This CDR3 contains 17 residues. Clones were read by immunoSEQ multiplex PCR, and TCRdb kept only the in-frame ones, dropping some. The sample lists 35,000 to 40,000 clones, 85% to 95% occurring once. The TCR was taken from a donor aged 10-30 years with latent tuberculosis or without tuberculosis infection. Some clones in this sample may be carry-over from other donors' samples. V is TRBV5-8 and J is TRBJ1-2, with D hard to call. Sequencing input: PBMCs. CDR3: CASSTRTGPTVNYGYTF. CDR3 DNA: TGTGCCAGCAGCACTCGGACTGGGCCAACCGTTAACTATGGCTACACCTTC.